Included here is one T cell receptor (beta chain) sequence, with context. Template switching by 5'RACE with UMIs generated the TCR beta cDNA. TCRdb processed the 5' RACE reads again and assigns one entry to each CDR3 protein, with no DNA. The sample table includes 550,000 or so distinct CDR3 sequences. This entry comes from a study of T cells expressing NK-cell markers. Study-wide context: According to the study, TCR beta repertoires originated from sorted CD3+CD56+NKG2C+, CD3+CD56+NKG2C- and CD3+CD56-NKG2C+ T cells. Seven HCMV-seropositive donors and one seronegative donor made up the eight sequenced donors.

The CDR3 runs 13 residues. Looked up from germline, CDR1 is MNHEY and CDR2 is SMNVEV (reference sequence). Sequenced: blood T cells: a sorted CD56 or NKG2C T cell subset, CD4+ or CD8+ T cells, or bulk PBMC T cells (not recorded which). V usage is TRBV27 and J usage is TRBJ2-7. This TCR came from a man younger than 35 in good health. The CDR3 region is CASRTHGVYEQYF.